Detailed here is one T cell receptor beta chain. What it binds is unknown. Sorting defined naive CD4+ as CD4+CD8-CD45RO-CD45RA+ and naive CD8+ as CD8+CD4-CD45RA+CD27bright. The data originate from a study of healthy donors' naive CD4 and CD8 T cells. Germline lookup yields CDR1 MNHEY and CDR2 SVGAGI. The CDR3 totals 15 residues. With 0 bases clipped from V and 6 bases from J, the junction kept 6 bases outside the gene matches. The study's findings and limits: Alpha and beta chains were sequenced in bulk without pairing.

Starting from 500 ng of total RNA, TCR libraries were made with linear amplification. Each CDR3 protein is one row after TCRdb ran MiXCR on the reads. The sample holds approximately 180,000 distinct CDR3 sequences, 65% to 75% seen once. The TCR was taken from a pool of human donors in good health; the sample pools cells from several healthy donors. The source material was naive CD4+ and CD8+ T cells sorted from blood, pooled from several donors. This chain links TRBV6-5 with TRBJ2-7; 9 nucleotides line up with TRBD2. This CDR3 is CASSYSGGRATEQYF. CDR3 DNA: TGTGCCAGCAGTTACTCGGGCGGGAGGGCAACCGAGCAGTACTTC.